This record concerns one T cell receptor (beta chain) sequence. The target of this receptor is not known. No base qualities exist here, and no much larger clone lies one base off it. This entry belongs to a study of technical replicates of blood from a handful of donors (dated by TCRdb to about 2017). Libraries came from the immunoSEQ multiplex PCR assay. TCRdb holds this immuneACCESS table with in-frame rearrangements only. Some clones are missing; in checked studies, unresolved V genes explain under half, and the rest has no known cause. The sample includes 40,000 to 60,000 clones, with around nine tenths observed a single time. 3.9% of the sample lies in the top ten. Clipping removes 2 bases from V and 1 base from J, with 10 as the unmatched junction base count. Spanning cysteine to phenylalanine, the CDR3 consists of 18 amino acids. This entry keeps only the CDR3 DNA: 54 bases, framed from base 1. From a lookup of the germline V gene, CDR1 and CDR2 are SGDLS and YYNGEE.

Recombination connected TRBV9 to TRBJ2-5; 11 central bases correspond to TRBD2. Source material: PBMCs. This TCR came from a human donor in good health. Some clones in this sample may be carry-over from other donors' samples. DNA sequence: TGTGCCAGCAGCGTGGATAGCGGGAGGGCCTTACTCCAAGAGACCCAGTACTTC. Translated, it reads CASSVDSGRALLQETQYF.